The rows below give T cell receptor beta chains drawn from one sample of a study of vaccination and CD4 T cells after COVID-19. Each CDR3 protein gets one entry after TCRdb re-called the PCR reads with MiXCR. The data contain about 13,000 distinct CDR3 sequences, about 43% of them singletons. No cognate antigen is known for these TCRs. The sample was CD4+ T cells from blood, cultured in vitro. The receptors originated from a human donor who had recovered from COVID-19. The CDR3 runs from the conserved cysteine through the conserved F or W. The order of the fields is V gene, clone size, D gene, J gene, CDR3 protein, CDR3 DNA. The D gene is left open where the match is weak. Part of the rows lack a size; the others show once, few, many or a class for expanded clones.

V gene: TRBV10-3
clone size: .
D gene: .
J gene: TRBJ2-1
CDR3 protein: CAITGAGLRHEQFF
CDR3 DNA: TGTGCCATCACCGGGGCGGGTCTTCGACATGAGCAGTTCTTC

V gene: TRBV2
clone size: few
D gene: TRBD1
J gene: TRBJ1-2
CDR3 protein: CASTRTGVRGYGYTF
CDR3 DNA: TGTGCCAGCACAAGGACAGGGGTTAGGGGTTATGGCTACACCTTC

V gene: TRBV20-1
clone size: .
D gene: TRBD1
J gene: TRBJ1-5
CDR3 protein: CSARSRQGQPQHF
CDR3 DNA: TGCAGTGCTAGATCAAGACAGGGCCAGCCCCAGCATTTT

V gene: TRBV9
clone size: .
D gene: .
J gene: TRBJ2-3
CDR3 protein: CASSVEQEGDTQYF
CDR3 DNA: TGTGCCAGCAGCGTTGAACAGGAAGGAGATACGCAGTATTTT

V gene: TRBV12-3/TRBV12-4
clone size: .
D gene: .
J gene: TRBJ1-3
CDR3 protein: CASSILAGNTIYF
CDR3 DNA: TGTGCCAGCAGTATCCTCGCCGGAAACACCATATATTTT

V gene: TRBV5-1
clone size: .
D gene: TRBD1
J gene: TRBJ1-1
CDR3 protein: CASSPRTGVETEAFF
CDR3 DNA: TGCGCCAGCAGCCCTCGGACAGGGGTGGAGACTGAAGCTTTCTTT

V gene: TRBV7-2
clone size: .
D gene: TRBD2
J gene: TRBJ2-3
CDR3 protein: CASSLAASGRVDTQYF
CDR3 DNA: TGTGCCAGCAGCTTAGCGGCCAGCGGGAGAGTAGATACGCAGTATTTT

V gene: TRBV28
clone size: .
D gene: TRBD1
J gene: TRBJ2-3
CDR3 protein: CASSRGQGSTDTQYF
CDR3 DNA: TGTGCCAGCAGTAGGGGACAGGGAAGCACAGATACGCAGTATTTT

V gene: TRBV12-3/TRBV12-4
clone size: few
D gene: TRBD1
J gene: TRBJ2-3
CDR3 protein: CASSPNRGDTQYF
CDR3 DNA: TGTGCCAGCAGTCCTAACAGGGGCGATACGCAGTATTTT

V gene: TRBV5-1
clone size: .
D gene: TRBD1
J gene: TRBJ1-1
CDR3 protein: CASRWTGETEAFF
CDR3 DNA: TGCGCCAGCAGATGGACAGGAGAGACTGAAGCTTTCTTT

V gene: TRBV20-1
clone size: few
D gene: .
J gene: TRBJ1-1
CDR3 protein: CSATARGRTEAFF
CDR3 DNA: TGCAGTGCTACAGCCAGGGGCCGAACTGAAGCTTTCTTT

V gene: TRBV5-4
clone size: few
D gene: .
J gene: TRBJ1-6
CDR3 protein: CASSHAAVKGSPLHF
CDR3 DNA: TGTGCCAGCAGCCACGCCGCGGTGAAGGGCTCACCCCTCCACTTT

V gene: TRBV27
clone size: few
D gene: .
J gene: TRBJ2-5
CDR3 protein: CASSFWGKETQYF
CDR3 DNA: TGTGCCAGCAGTTTTTGGGGAAAAGAGACCCAGTACTTC

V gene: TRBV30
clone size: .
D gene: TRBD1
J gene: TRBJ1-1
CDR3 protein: CAWTRQGRTEAFF
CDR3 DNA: TGTGCCTGGACTCGACAGGGGCGCACTGAAGCTTTCTTT

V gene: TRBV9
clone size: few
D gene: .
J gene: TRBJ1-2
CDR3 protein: CASSPTVGGLNYGYTF
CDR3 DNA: TGTGCCAGCAGCCCGACAGTCGGCGGATTGAACTATGGCTACACCTTC

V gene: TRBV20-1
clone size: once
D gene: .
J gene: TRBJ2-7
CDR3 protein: CSARDGGLASYEQYF
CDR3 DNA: TGCAGTGCTAGAGATGGGGGACTCGCCTCCTACGAGCAGTACTTC

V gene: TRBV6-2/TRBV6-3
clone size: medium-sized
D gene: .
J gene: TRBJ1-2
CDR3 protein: CASRAGLNYGYTF
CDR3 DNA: TGTGCCAGCAGAGCCGGTCTTAACTATGGCTACACCTTC

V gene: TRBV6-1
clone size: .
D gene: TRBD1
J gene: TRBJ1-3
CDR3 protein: CASSRTGVAESGNTIYF
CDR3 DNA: TGTGCCAGCAGTCGGACAGGGGTTGCGGAATCTGGAAACACCATATATTTT

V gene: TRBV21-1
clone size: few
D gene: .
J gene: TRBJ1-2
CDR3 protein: CASSKAPTEDYGYTF
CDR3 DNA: TGTGCCAGCAGCAAAGCCCCGACAGAAGACTATGGCTACACCTTC

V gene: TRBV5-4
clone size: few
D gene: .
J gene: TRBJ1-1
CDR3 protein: CASSLLTGSEAFF
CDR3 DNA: TGTGCCAGCAGCTTATTGACAGGAAGCGAAGCTTTCTTT

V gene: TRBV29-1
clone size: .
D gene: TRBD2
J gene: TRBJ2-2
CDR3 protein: CSVEGGTSGTVGELFF
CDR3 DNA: TGCAGCGTTGAGGGAGGGACTAGCGGGACGGTCGGGGAGCTGTTTTTT

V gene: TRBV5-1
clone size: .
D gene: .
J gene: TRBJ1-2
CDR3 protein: CASSLGGEYGYTF
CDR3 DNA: TGCGCCAGCAGCTTGGGTGGAGAGTATGGCTACACCTTC

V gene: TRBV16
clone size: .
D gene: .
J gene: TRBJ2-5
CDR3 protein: CASSQAPQETQYF
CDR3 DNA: TGTGCCAGCAGCCAAGCTCCCCAAGAGACCCAGTACTTC

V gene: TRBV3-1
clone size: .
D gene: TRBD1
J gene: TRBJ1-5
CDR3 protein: CASSQAGGDQPQHF
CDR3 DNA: TGTGCCAGCAGCCAAGCAGGGGGTGATCAGCCCCAGCATTTT

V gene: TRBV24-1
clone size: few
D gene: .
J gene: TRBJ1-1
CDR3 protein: CATSDSGGGHKDTEAFF
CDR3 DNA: TGTGCCACCAGTGACTCTGGGGGGGGGCATAAAGACACTGAAGCTTTCTTT

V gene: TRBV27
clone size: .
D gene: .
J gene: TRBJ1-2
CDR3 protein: CASSSSRTNYGYTF
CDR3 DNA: TGTGCCAGCAGCAGTTCGAGGACTAACTATGGCTACACCTTC

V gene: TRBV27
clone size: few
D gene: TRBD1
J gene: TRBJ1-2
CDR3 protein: CASSPSGTGISRGYGYTF
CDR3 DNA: TGTGCCAGCAGTCCTTCCGGGACAGGGATCTCTAGAGGGTATGGCTACACCTTC

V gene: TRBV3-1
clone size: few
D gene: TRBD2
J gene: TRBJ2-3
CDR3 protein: CASSLRLAGVADTQYF
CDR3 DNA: TGTGCCAGCAGCCTTAGACTAGCGGGAGTAGCAGATACGCAGTATTTT

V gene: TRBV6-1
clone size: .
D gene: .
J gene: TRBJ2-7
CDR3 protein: CASSILQGSYEQYF
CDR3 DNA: TGTGCCAGCAGTATCTTACAGGGATCCTACGAGCAGTACTTC

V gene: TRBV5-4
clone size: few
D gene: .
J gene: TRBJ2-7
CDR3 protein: CASSLEGQSSYEQYF
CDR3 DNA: TGTGCCAGCAGCTTGGAGGGGCAGAGCTCCTACGAGCAGTACTTC

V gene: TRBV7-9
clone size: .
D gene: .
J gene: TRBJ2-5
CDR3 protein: CASSPSGQETQYF
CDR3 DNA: TGTGCCAGCAGCCCCTCCGGCCAAGAGACCCAGTACTTC

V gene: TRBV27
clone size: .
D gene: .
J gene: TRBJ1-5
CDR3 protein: CASSLLGQNNQPQHF
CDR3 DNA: TGTGCCAGCAGTTTATTAGGACAGAACAATCAGCCCCAGCATTTT

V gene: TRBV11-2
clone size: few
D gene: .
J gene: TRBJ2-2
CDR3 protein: CASNHARGESNTGELFF
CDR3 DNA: TGTGCCAGCAACCATGCCCGCGGGGAATCGAACACCGGGGAGCTGTTTTTT

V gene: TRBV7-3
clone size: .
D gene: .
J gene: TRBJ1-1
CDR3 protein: CASSEGVGTEAFF
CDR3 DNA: TGTGCCAGCAGTGAGGGGGTGGGGACTGAAGCTTTCTTT

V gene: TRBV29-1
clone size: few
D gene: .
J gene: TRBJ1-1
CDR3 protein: CSVSEQGYMNTEAFF
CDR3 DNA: TGCAGCGTTTCAGAGCAGGGGTATATGAACACTGAAGCTTTCTTT

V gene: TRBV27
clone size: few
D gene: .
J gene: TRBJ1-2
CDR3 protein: CASRPTGFSYLGYTF
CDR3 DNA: TGTGCCAGCAGGCCAACAGGGTTTTCCTATTTGGGCTACACCTTC

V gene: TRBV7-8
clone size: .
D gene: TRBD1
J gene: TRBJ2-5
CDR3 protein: CASSLVKTGMETQYF
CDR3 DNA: TGTGCCAGCAGCTTAGTCAAGACAGGGATGGAGACCCAGTACTTC

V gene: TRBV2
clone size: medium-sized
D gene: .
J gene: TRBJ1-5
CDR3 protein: CAARANRDNQPQHF
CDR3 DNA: TGTGCCGCCCGGGCCAACCGAGACAATCAGCCCCAGCATTTT

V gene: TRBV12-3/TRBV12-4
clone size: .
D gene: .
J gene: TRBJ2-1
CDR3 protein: CASSSGALSNEQFF
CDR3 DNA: TGTGCCAGCAGTTCGGGGGCCCTTTCCAATGAGCAGTTCTTC

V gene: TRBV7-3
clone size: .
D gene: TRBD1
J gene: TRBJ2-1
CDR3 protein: CASSFSQGAQEQFF
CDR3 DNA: TGTGCCAGCAGCTTTTCACAGGGGGCGCAGGAGCAGTTCTTC